This TCR beta chain is drawn from a study of cytotoxic CD8 clonotypes in ibrutinib-treated CLL. Background on the study: The response samples were taken once patients had been treated for a median of 12 months, range 6 to 36. Study outcomes and limitations: Pretreatment clonality was elevated relative to age-matched healthy donors and paralleled circulating CD8+ T-cell counts. At progression, clonality fell back toward baseline after rising at ibrutinib response.

Remarks on this clone: Its specificity is not known. The limits of the CDR3 on the DNA are not certain, so only TCRdb's listed CDR3 is given.

Per the germline V gene, CDR1 is MNHEY and CDR2 is SMNVEV (reference sequence). The CDR3 sequence runs 16 residues, both termini included. Sequencing was performed with immunoSEQ multiplex PCR; in TCRdb, only in-frame clones are kept and a portion is missing. The sample holds about 200,000 clones, about 72% seen once. The receptor's source is a human donor with chronic lymphocytic leukemia. The sample consisted of PBMCs, taken after 24 months of ibrutinib treatment. V gene TRBV27 combines with J gene TRBJ2-3; TRBD1 is the table's D call and was not checked against the DNA. This CDR3 is CASSLSGMVAQGAKYF.